This T cell receptor (beta chain) appears in the sequencing data of a study of T cell responses to AZD1222 COVID-19 vaccine. Study context: Second-dose timings of about 4 or about 12 weeks were pooled. Regarding the study as a whole: Clonal diversity may have been underestimated in mostly white British donors.

The repertoire was sequenced with immunoSEQ multiplex PCR; TCRdb's copy has only in-frame clones and lacks some. Here the sample spans about 130,000 clones, 90% being singletons. The germline V gene has CDR1 LNHDA and CDR2 SQIVND (reference sequence). The V segment lost 2 bases and the J segment 6 bases; nucleotides outside the gene matches: 7. CDR3 length equals 16 residues. About this clone: Its antigen is undetermined.

The chain joins TRBV19 to TRBJ1-4; TRBD1 matches at 9 bases. This TCR derives from an adult in good health. The input for sequencing was peripheral blood, taken on day 0 of AZD1222 vaccination. The CDR3 reads CASSITLRTGDEKLFF. The CDR3, as DNA: TGTGCCAGTAGTATAACCCTCCGGACAGGGGATGAAAAACTGTTTTTT.